The rows below give T cell receptor beta chains drawn from one sample of a study of T cell responses to AZD1222 COVID-19 vaccine. Generated by immunoSEQ multiplex PCR, the TCRdb table keeps only in-frame clones and is missing some. The sample lists roughly 120,000 clones, 87% occurring once. The sample consisted of peripheral blood, taken 28 days after the second AZD1222 dose. Receptors were obtained from an adult who received the AZD1222 COVID-19 vaccine. The CDR3 runs from the conserved cysteine through the conserved F or W. Fields, in order: clone size, V gene, J gene, CDR3 length, D gene, CDR3 protein, CDR3 DNA. The D gene is left open where the match is weak. The size entry is marked missing in some rows and otherwise reads once, few, many or a size class.

NA	TRBV19	TRBJ2-5	14	TRBD1	CASSAPGGWETQYF	TGTGCCAGTAGTGCGCCAGGGGGCTGGGAGACCCAGTACTTC
NA	TRBV5-1	TRBJ1-1	13	NA	CASRPGGATEAFF	TGCGCCAGCCGGCCGGGGGGAGCGACTGAAGCTTTCTTT
few	TRBV24-1	TRBJ1-6	13	NA	CATSREDNSPLHF	TGTGCCACCAGTCGAGAAGATAATTCACCCCTCCACTTT
NA	TRBV7-2	TRBJ1-2	14	NA	CASSARDVAYGYTF	TGTGCCAGCAGCGCTCGGGACGTTGCCTATGGCTACACCTTC
NA	TRBV5-8	TRBJ1-5	15	NA	CASSLLEGRYQPQHF	TGTGCCAGCAGCTTGCTCGAGGGGAGGTATCAGCCCCAGCATTTT
NA	TRBV19	TRBJ2-1	15	TRBD2	CASSIGRGGYNEQFF	TGTGCCAGTAGTATAGGGCGGGGGGGATACAATGAGCAGTTCTTC
NA	TRBV28	TRBJ1-6	18	NA	CASSLSYSGFSYNSPLHF	TGTGCCAGCAGTCTATCCTATTCAGGTTTCTCCTATAATTCACCCCTCCACTTT
NA	TRBV2	TRBJ2-5	11	NA	CASQGQETQYF	TGTGCCAGCCAGGGACAAGAGACCCAGTACTTC
NA	TRBV18	TRBJ2-7	13	NA	CASSEGQLHEQYF	TGTGCCAGCTCGGAGGGACAGCTCCACGAGCAGTACTTC
NA	TRBV6-5	TRBJ1-3	16	NA	CASSYGTSGSGNTIYF	TGTGCCAGCAGTTACGGGACATCGGGCTCTGGAAACACCATATATTTT
once	TRBV18	TRBJ1-6	15	NA	CASSPSDVRNSPLHF	TGTGCCAGCTCACCATCGGACGTTAGGAATTCACCCCTCCACTTT
NA	TRBV29-1	TRBJ1-1	12	NA	CSVDGGTNEAFF	TGCAGCGTTGATGGGGGGACAAATGAAGCTTTCTTT
few	TRBV19	TRBJ1-1	15	NA	CASTRLAATNTEAFF	TGTGCCAGTACTAGATTGGCAGCGACGAACACTGAAGCTTTCTTT
once	TRBV7-3	TRBJ1-2	15	NA	CASSLQGEVNYGYTF	TGTGCCAGCAGCTTACAGGGCGAGGTGAACTATGGCTACACCTTC
NA	TRBV28	TRBJ1-1	14	TRBD1	CASSLPRGYTEAFF	TGTGCCAGCAGCTTGCCCAGGGGGTACACTGAAGCTTTCTTT
once	TRBV29-1	TRBJ2-3	17	NA	CSVESSRRGVTTDTQYF	TGCAGCGTTGAGAGTAGCAGGCGGGGTGTAACAACAGATACGCAGTATTTT
NA	TRBV9	TRBJ2-2	14	NA	CASSKSGQSWELFF	TGTGCCAGCAGCAAATCTGGGCAGTCCTGGGAGCTGTTTTTT
NA	TRBV5-5	TRBJ2-3	16	TRBD2	CASSLLLAGGTDTQYF	TGTGCCAGCAGCTTGCTTTTAGCGGGGGGCACAGATACGCAGTATTTT
NA	TRBV28	TRBJ1-2	14	NA	CASSFRQPMRGYTF	TGTGCCAGCAGTTTCAGACAGCCTATGAGGGGCTACACCTTC
NA	TRBV28	TRBJ1-1	16	TRBD1	CASSSDGTGGALRAFF	TGTGCCAGCAGTTCCGATGGGACAGGGGGGGCTTTGCGAGCTTTCTTT
few	TRBV19	TRBJ2-7	12	NA	CASSDQGYEQYF	TGTGCCAGTAGCGATCAGGGATACGAGCAGTACTTC
NA	TRBV12-3/TRBV12-4	TRBJ1-2	13	TRBD1	CASSRQGYYGYTF	TGTGCCAGCAGTCGACAGGGGTACTATGGCTACACCTTC
NA	TRBV7-2	TRBJ2-3	14	TRBD2	CASSLSGITDTQYF	TGTGCCAGCAGCTTGAGCGGGATTACAGATACGCAGTATTTT
NA	TRBV6-6	TRBJ1-5	15	NA	CASSYSPGQGQPQHF	TGTGCCAGCAGTTACTCACCGGGACAAGGTCAGCCCCAGCATTTT
NA	TRBV4-3	TRBJ2-3	14	TRBD2	CASSHGTTPGAQYF	TGCGCCAGCAGCCATGGGACTACTCCCGGAGCGCAGTATTTT
NA	TRBV5-4	TRBJ2-3	13	NA	CASPALSTDTQYF	TGTGCCAGCCCGGCGTTGAGCACAGATACGCAGTATTTT
NA	TRBV12-5	TRBJ2-1	13	NA	CASGPGGWSEQFF	TGTGCTAGTGGTCCTGGGGGCTGGAGTGAGCAGTTCTTC
NA	TRBV29-1	TRBJ1-1	14	TRBD1	CSVADRGLHTEAFF	TGCAGCGTTGCGGACAGGGGGCTGCACACTGAAGCTTTCTTT
NA	TRBV18	TRBJ2-7	14	TRBD1	CASSPRQGVYEQYF	TGTGCCAGCTCACCCCGACAGGGAGTCTACGAGCAGTACTTC
NA	TRBV28	TRBJ2-1	15	TRBD2	CASTLGASGGLSLFF	TGTGCCAGCACCCTAGGGGCTAGCGGGGGGCTATCTCTTTTCTTC
NA	TRBV5-5	TRBJ2-7	15	TRBD2	CASSLYVREGYEQYF	TGTGCCAGCAGCTTGTACGTCAGGGAGGGCTACGAGCAGTACTTC
NA	TRBV9	TRBJ1-2	15	NA	CASSPAPNGGYGYTF	TGTGCCAGCAGCCCTGCGCCAAACGGTGGCTATGGCTACACCTTC
NA	TRBV9	TRBJ1-4	16	NA	CASSASTGSPNEKLFF	TGTGCCAGCAGCGCGAGTACAGGGAGCCCTAATGAAAAACTGTTTTTT
NA	TRBV7-9	TRBJ1-2	17	TRBD1	CASSLAGQEWTNYGYTF	TGTGCCAGCAGCTTAGCAGGACAGGAATGGACTAACTATGGCTACACCTTC
NA	TRBV3-1/TRBV3-2	TRBJ1-3	14	NA	CASSQGGAGNTIYF	TGTGCCAGCAGCCAAGGAGGGGCAGGAAACACCATATATTTT